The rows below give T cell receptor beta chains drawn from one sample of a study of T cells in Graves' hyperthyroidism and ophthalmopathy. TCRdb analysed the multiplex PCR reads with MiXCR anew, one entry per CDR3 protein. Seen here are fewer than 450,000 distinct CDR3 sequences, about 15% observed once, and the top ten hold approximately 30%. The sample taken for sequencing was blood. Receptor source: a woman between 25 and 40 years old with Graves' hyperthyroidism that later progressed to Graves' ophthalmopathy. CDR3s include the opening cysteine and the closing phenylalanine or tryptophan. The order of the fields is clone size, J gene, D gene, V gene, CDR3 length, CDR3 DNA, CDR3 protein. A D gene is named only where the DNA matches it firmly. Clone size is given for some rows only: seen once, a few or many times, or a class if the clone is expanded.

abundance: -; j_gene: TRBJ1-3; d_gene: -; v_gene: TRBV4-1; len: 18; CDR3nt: TGCGCCAGCAGCTTAGGCGGACAGCTTCTCCTCTCTGGAAACACCATATATTTT; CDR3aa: CASSLGGQLLLSGNTIYF
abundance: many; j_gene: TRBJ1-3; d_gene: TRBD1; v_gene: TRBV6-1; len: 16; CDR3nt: TGTGCCAGCAGTGAGCGGGGACAGGCGTCTGGAAACACCATATATTTT; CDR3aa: CASSERGQASGNTIYF
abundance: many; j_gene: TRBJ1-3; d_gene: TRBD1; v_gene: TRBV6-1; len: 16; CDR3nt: TGTGCCAGCAGCCGGGACAGGGTAACCTCTGGAAACACCATATATTTT; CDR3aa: CASSRDRVTSGNTIYF
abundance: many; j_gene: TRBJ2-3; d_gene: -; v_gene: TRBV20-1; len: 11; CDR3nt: TGCAGTGCTAGACAGGTGGATACGCAGTATTTT; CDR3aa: CSARQVDTQYF
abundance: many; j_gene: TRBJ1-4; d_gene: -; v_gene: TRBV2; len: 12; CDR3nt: TGTGCCAGCGACAGGCCGAATGAAAAACTGTTTTTT; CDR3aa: CASDRPNEKLFF
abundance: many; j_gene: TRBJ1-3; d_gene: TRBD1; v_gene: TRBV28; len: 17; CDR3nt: TGTGCCAGCACCAATGGGGACAGAGGCATCTCTGGAAACACCATATATTTT; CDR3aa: CASTNGDRGISGNTIYF
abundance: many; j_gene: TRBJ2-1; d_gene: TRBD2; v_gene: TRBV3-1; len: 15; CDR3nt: TGTGCCAGCAGCACAGCTAGCGGCGCCTACAATGAGCAGTTCTTC; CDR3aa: CASSTASGAYNEQFF
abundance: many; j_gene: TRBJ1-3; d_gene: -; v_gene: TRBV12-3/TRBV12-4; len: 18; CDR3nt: TGTGCCAGCAGTTTAGTATGGGACATTACGAGCTCTGGAAACACCATATATTTT; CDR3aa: CASSLVWDITSSGNTIYF
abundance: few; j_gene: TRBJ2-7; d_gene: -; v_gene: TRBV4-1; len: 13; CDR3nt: TGCGCCAGCAGCCAAGTCGGCGGTTACGAGCAGTACTTC; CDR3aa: CASSQVGGYEQYF
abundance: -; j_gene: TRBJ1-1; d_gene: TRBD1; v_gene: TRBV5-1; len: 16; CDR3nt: TGCGCCAGCAGCCCAGGGGGGACTTGGGTGAACACTGAAGCTTTCTTT; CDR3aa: CASSPGGTWVNTEAFF
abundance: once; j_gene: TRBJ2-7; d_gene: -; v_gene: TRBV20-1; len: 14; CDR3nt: TGCAGTGTCCCGTCGGGACTCATATCCTACGAGCAGTACTTC; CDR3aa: CSVPSGLISYEQYF
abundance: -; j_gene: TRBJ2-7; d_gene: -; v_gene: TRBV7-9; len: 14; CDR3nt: TGTGCCAGCAGCTCGACGGGACAAGCCTACGAGCAGTACTTC; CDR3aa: CASSSTGQAYEQYF
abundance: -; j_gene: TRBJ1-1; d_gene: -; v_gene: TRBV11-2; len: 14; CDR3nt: TGTGCCAGCAGCTTAGGCGTAGGGGACACTGAAGCTTTCTTT; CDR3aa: CASSLGVGDTEAFF
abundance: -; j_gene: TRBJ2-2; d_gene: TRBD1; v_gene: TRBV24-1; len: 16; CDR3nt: TGTGCCACCAGTACGGCACAGGGGGCGAACACCGGGGAGCTGTTTTTT; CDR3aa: CATSTAQGANTGELFF
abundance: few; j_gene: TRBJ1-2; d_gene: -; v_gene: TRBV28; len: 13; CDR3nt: TGTGCCAGCATTGGAGGCGACTTTATGGGCTACACCTTC; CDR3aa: CASIGGDFMGYTF
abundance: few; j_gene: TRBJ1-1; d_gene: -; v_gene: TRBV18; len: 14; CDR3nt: TGTGCCAGCTCACCCACAGGGATGGACACTGAAGCTTTCTTT; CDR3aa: CASSPTGMDTEAFF
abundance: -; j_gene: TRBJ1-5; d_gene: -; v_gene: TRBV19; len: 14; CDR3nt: TGTGCCAGTAGTATTTTGAGCTCCCCTCAGCCCCAGCATTTT; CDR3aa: CASSILSSPQPQHF
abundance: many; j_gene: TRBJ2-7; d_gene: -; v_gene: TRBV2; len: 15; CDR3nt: TGTGCTGCTCTAATCGGGGCGGGGCCCACCTACGAGCAGTACTTC; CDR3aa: CAALIGAGPTYEQYF
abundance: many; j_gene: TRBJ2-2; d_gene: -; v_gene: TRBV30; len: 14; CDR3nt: TGTGCCTGGAGACAACAGTTGTCCACCGGGGAGCTGTTTTTT; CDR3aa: CAWRQQLSTGELFF
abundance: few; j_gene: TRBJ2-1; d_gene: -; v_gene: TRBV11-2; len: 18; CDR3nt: TGTGCCGGCAGCTACAAAGGGGGGGCGGCGGACCGACACAATGAGCAGTTCTTC; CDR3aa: CAGSYKGGAADRHNEQFF
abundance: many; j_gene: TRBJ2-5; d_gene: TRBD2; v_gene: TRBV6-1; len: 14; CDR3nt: TGTGCCAGCTCCCGCGCTAGCGGACAAGAGACCCAGTACTTC; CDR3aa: CASSRASGQETQYF
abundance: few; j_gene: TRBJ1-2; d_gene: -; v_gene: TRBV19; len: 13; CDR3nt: TGTGCCAGTAGTATAGTAGACGGGTATGGCTACACCTTC; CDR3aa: CASSIVDGYGYTF